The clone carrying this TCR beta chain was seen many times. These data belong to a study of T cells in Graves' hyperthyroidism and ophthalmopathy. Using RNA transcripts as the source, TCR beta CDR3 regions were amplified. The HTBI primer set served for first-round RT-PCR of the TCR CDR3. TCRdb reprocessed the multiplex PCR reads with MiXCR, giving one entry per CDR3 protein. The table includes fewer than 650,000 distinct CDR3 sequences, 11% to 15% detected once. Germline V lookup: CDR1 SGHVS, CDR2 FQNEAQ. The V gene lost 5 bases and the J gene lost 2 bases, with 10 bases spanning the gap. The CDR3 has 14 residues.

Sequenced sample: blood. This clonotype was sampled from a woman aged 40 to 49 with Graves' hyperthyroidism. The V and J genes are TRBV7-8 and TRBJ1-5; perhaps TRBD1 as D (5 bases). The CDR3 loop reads CASSPRGGNQPQHF. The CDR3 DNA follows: TGTGCCAGCAGCCCTCGAGGGGGCAATCAGCCCCAGCATTTT. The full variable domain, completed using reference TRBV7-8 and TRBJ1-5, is GAGVSQSPRYKVAKRGQDVALRCDPISGHVSLFWYQQALGQGPEFLTYFQNEAQLDKSGLPSDRFFAERPEGSVSTLKIQRTQQEDSAVYLCASSPRGGNQPQHFGDGTRLSIL.